A single sample is the source of the 21 T cell receptor beta chains below, sequenced in a study of cytomegalovirus exposure and HLA in healthy donors (dated by TCRdb to about 2017). The library was obtained by the immunoSEQ multiplex PCR assay. A mixture of 60 forward primers for TCR Vbeta segments and 13 reverse primers for TCR Jbeta segments was used in the multiplex PCR. The immuneACCESS repertoire file appears here via TCRdb, limited to in-frame rearrangements. These files lack a portion of the clones; in checked studies, under half of the deficit traces to unresolved V genes, and the cause of the others is not known. The sample profile shows 150,000 to 200,000 clones; over 75% of them were found once. The biggest ten clones account for around an eighth of the sample. The material sequenced was PBMCs. The receptors stem from a man in his fifties or sixties in good health and CMV-seropositive.

This chain links TRBV18 with TRBJ2-2; 7 positions agree with TRBD1. Germline V gene lookup returns CDR1 KGHSH and CDR2 LQKENI. The junction had 2 bases not matched to a gene; V was cut back by 5 bases and J by 5 bases. The length of the CDR3 is 13 residues. CDR3 amino acids: CASSATGTGELFF. The CDR3 DNA reads as TGTGCCAGCTCAGCGACAGGGACCGGGGAGCTGTTTTTT.

This clone was detected only a few times. The chain couples TRBV5-6 to TRBJ1-1; 8 bases align to TRBD1. The germline V gene has CDR1 SGHDT and CDR2 YYEEEE. With 4 bases clipped from V and 6 bases from J, the junction kept 5 bases outside the gene matches. The CDR3 is 13 amino acids. Here the CDR3 reads CASSSGTGSEAFF. The CDR3 bases are TGTGCCAGCAGCAGCGGGACAGGCTCTGAAGCTTTCTTT.

This chain connects TRBV11-1 to TRBJ1-4, with 9 bases lining up with TRBD1. CDR1 is SGHAT, CDR2 FQDESV, per germline (reference sequence). V trimming: 4 bases; J trimming: 6 bases; junction bases outside the gene matches: 3. The CDR3 is 14 residues long. CDR3 sequence (DNA): TGTGCCAGCAGCTCTAGGGACAGGGATGAAAAACTGTTTTTT. This translates into CASSSRDRDEKLFF.

As DNA, the CDR3 is TGTGCCAGCAGCATTCGACGGGACACTGAAGCTTTCTTT. Protein sequence: CASSIRRDTEAFF. The chain combines TRBV7-3 with TRBJ1-1; no clear D. The CDR3 sequence is 13 residues long. Germline V gene data show CDR1 as SGHTA and CDR2 as FQGTGA. V gave up 5 bases and J gave up 3 bases, with 10 bases separating them. The full variable domain, with the rest looked up from reference TRBV7-3 and TRBJ1-1, is GAGVSQTPSNKVTEKGKYVELRCDPISGHTALYWYRQSLGQGPEFLIYFQGTGAADDSGLPNDRFFAVRPEGSVSTLKIQRTERGDSAVYLCASSIRRDTEAFFGQGTRLTVV.

The chain employs TRBV28 and TRBJ2-3, with D unresolved. V was trimmed by 2 bases and J by 4 bases, leaving 7 bases between them. CDR1 is MDHEN and CDR2 is SYDVKM in the germline V gene. The CDR3 is made up of 13 amino acids. The chain's CDR3 is CASSLGSADTQYF. Written as DNA, the CDR3 is TGTGCCAGCAGTTTAGGCAGTGCAGATACGCAGTATTTT.

This clone came up a few times. This CDR3 is CASSGSTHNEQFF. Here the CDR3 DNA reads TGTGCCAGCAGTGGGTCCACTCACAATGAGCAGTTCTTC. The chain uses TRBV25-1 and TRBJ2-1; D remains ambiguous. The CDR3 runs 13 residues. The germline V and J ends were trimmed by 4 bases and 5 bases, with 9 bases remaining between them. Germline CDR1 is MGHDK and CDR2 is SYGVNS.

V gene TRBV6-6 combines with J gene TRBJ2-1, with D unresolved. The germline V gene has CDR1 MNHNY and CDR2 SVGAGI (reference sequence). There are 11 residues in the CDR3. Trimming left V 8 bases short and J 6 bases short, with 8 bases between. The CDR3 coding sequence is TGTGCCAGCCCTCGAGGCAATGAGCAGTTCTTC. Translation gives CASPRGNEQFF.

This clone was counted a few times. The chain has TRBV14 and TRBJ2-7, with TRBD2 matching over 7 bases. V shed 6 bases and J 7 bases; nucleotides not matched to a gene: 9. The CDR3 is made up of 13 amino acids. Germline V gene sequence: CDR1 SGHDN, CDR2 FVKESK. CDR3 sequence (DNA): TGTGCCAGCAGTCTCGGGCGGGGGACGGAGCAGTACTTC. It encodes CASSLGRGTEQYF.

This chain connects TRBV7-2 to TRBJ2-3; possible D gene TRBD2, 5 bases. In germline, CDR1 is SGHTA, CDR2 FQGNSA. Trimming left V 3 bases short and J 0 bases short, with 10 bases between. The CDR3 length is 15 residues. CDR3 sequence: CASSFGAASTDTQYF. In DNA form, the CDR3 reads TGTGCCAGCAGCTTTGGAGCGGCTAGCACAGATACGCAGTATTTT.

The rearrangement links TRBV7-2 to TRBJ2-5; D might be TRBD1 (5 bases). This CDR3 region has 15 residues. CDR1 SGHTA and CDR2 FQGNSA come from the germline V gene. Trimming removed 0 bases from V and 5 bases from J, with 13 bases in between. The CDR3 DNA reads as TGTGCCAGCAGCTTAGCAGGGGTAGTTGCGGAGACCCAGTACTTC. Translated: CASSLAGVVAETQYF.

This chain links TRBV27 with TRBJ2-1, with 11 bases lining up with TRBD2. Germline V gene lookup returns CDR1 MNHEY and CDR2 SMNVEV (reference sequence). The CDR3 runs to 16 residues. The junction had 9 bases not matched to a gene; V was cut back by 5 bases and J by 6 bases. The DNA for the CDR3 is TGTGCCAGCAGTACCTATAGCGGGGGGGTCCGCAATGAGCAGTTCTTC. Amino acid sequence: CASSTYSGGVRNEQFF.

This clone was recorded once. The CDR3 bases are TGTGCTAGTGGTTTGCTCCCGACAGCGTCTTACGAGCAGTACTTC. As protein: CASGLLPTASYEQYF. The V gene is TRBV12-5, the J gene TRBJ2-7; D possibly corresponds to TRBD1 (5 bases). This CDR3 has 15 amino acids. Trimming removed 2 bases at V and 4 bases at J, with 15 bases between. Germline V lookup: CDR1 LGHNT, CDR2 FRNRAP.

The chain uses TRBV28 and TRBJ1-5; a possible D gene is TRBD1 (6 bases). Germline lookup yields CDR1 MDHEN and CDR2 SYDVKM. This CDR3 is 14 amino acids long. Trimming removed 8 bases at V and 6 bases at J, with 17 bases between. DNA for the CDR3: TGTGCCAGCGAAAATACAGGGCAGGGTCAGCCCCAGCATTTT. It yields the protein CASENTGQGQPQHF.

The chain combines TRBV5-4 with TRBJ1-2, with TRBD1 as a possible D gene (5 bases). This CDR3 is built from 15 residues. The V end was cut by 4 bases, the J end by 8 bases, with 21 bases between. CDR1 and CDR2 (germline): SGHNT, YYREEE (reference sequence). The CDR3 DNA reads TGTGCCAGCAGCCCGACATTGGGGCCGCCTGGGGGCTACACCTTC. This sequence encodes CASSPTLGPPGGYTF.

The chain couples TRBV13 to TRBJ1-6, with 10 positions matching TRBD1. The ends lost 4 bases at V and 13 bases at J; junction bases unmatched: 7. The germline V gene has CDR1 PRHDT and CDR2 FYEKMQ (reference sequence). The CDR3 is 14 amino acids. The CDR3 sequence: CASSSGDRGMPLHF. DNA for the CDR3: TGTGCCAGCAGCTCGGGGGACAGGGGTATGCCCCTCCACTTT. The full variable domain, in which reference TRBV13 and TRBJ1-6 provide the parts outside the CDR3, is AAGVIQSPRHLIKEKRETATLKCYPIPRHDTVYWYQQGPGQDPQFLISFYEKMQSDKGSIPDRFSAQQFSDYHSELNMSSLELGDSALYFCASSSGDRGMPLHFGNGTRLTVT.

This chain joins TRBV11-3 and TRBJ2-1; TRBD1 matches at 8 bases. In germline, CDR1 is SGHNT, CDR2 YENEEA. The V gene end was trimmed by 0 bases and the J gene end by 7 bases; junction bases not matched to a gene: 11. The CDR3 spans 17 residues. The CDR3 DNA reads TGTGCCAGCAGCTTAGATCTAGGGCAGGGGGCAAGAAATGAGCAGTTCTTC. This sequence encodes CASSLDLGQGARNEQFF.

This clone occurred a few times. CDR3 DNA: TGTGCCAGCAGTCGCCTAGAGGGTACCGGGGAGCTGTTTTTT. Translating it yields CASSRLEGTGELFF. The chain recombines TRBV28 with TRBJ2-2; the D gene is possibly TRBD2 (5 bases). Germline V gene data show CDR1 as MDHEN and CDR2 as SYDVKM. Trimming removed 5 bases from V and 5 bases from J, with 12 bases in between. CDR3 length: 14 amino acids. The variable domain in full, completed from reference TRBV28 and TRBJ2-2, reads DVKVTQSSRYLVKRTGEKVFLECVQDMDHENMFWYRQDPGLGLRLIYFSYDVKMKEKGDIPEGYSVSREKKERFSLILESASTNQTSMYLCASSRLEGTGELFFGEGSRLTVL.

The V call is TRBV4-2, the J call TRBJ2-5, with D unresolved. The J call may be wrong; the DNA end is better matched by TRBJ2-7. The CDR3 has 13 amino acids. The germline V gene encodes CDR1 LGHNA and CDR2 YNFKEQ. In DNA, the CDR3 is TGTGCCAGCAGCCAAGATTGGAGCTACGAGCAGTACTTC. Protein product: CASSQDWSYEQYF.

J is TRBJ1-5 and V is TRBV18, with TRBD1 matching 9 bases. Per the germline V gene, CDR1 is KGHSH and CDR2 is LQKENI. V was pared by 3 bases and J by 7 bases, with 4 bases of the junction left unmatched. The CDR3 consists of 14 residues. The DNA of the CDR3 is TGTGCCAGCTCACCGGGACAGGGTGAGCAGCCCCAGCATTTT. It encodes CASSPGQGEQPQHF.

The chain employs TRBV7-8 and TRBJ2-2, with 9 bases aligning to TRBD2. With 5 bases clipped from V and 6 bases from J, the junction kept 10 bases outside the gene matches. The CDR3 spans 16 residues. Germline-derived CDR1 and CDR2 are SGHVS and FQNEAQ. The CDR3 spells CASSASGGGAPGELFF. CDR3 DNA: TGTGCCAGCAGCGCTAGTGGCGGGGGGGCGCCCGGGGAGCTGTTTTTT.

The V and J genes are TRBV4-1 and TRBJ1-1, with a possible D match to TRBD1 (6 bases). Trimming stripped 4 bases from V and 2 bases from J, with 14 bases between. Germline V lookup: CDR1 MGHRA, CDR2 YSYEKL. The CDR3 contains 15 residues. The CDR3 DNA is TGCGCCAGCAGCCGGGAGGGACATCCTAACACTGAAGCTTTCTTT. Encoded protein: CASSREGHPNTEAFF.